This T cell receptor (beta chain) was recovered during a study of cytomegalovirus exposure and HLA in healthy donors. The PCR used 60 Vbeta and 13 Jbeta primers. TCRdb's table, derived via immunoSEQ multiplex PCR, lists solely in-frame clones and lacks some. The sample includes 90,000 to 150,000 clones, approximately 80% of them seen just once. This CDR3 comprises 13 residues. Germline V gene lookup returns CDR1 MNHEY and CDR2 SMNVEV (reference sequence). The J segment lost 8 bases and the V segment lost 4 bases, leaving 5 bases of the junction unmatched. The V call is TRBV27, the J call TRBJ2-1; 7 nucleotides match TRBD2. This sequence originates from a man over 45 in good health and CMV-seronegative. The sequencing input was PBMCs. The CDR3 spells CASSYPGRDEQFF. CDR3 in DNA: TGTGCCAGCAGTTATCCAGGGAGGGATGAGCAGTTCTTC.